These 20 T cell receptor beta chains originate from one sample sequenced in a study of technical replicates of blood from a handful of donors. Repertoires were generated with immunoSEQ multiplex PCR, while TCRdb's copy carries only in-frame clones and drops some. The sample has 85,000 to 90,000 clones, roughly 92% seen once. Material for sequencing was T cells isolated from PBMCs. The receptor set was obtained from a human donor in good health.

The J gene is TRBJ2-7, the V gene TRBV18; D remains ambiguous. This CDR3 contains 16 residues. Germline V gene lookup returns CDR1 KGHSH and CDR2 LQKENI. Trimming took 2 bases from V and 0 from J, leaving 14 bases between them. CDR3 DNA: TGTGCCAGCTCACCAAACGGCGGCCTGAGCTCCTACGAGCAGTACTTC. Its translation: CASSPNGGLSSYEQYF.

This chain uses TRBV19 with TRBJ2-2, with a possible D match to TRBD2 (5 bases). This CDR3 region has 15 residues. V lost 4 bases to trimming and J lost 6 bases, with 15 bases between them. Germline V CDR1 and CDR2: LNHDA, SQIVND (reference sequence). DNA of the CDR3: TGTGCCAGTAGTAGACTAAATAACGGCGCCGGGGAGCTGTTTTTT. It yields the protein CASSRLNNGAGELFF. Full variable domain (missing parts from reference TRBV19 and TRBJ2-2): DGGITQSPKYLFRKEGQNVTLSCEQNLNHDAMYWYRQDPGQGLRLIYYSQIVNDFQKGDIAEGYSVSREKKESFPLTVTSAQKNPTAFYLCASSRLNNGAGELFFGEGSRLTVL.

The rearrangement joins TRBV5-1 to TRBJ2-2, with TRBD2 identical over 13 bases. The CDR3 totals 16 residues. CDR1 SGHRS and CDR2 YFSETQ come from the germline V gene. Germline trimming cut 0 bases from V and 6 bases from J; bases unmatched to any gene: 2. Here the CDR3 DNA reads TGCGCCAGCAGCTTGGCCGGACTAGCGGGGGCCGGGGAGCTGTTTTTT. Amino acid sequence: CASSLAGLAGAGELFF.

The chain recombines TRBV19 with TRBJ1-1; D possibly corresponds to TRBD1 (6 bases). In germline, CDR1 is LNHDA, CDR2 SQIVND (reference sequence). This CDR3 contains 14 residues. V lost 5 bases and J lost 3, with 13 bases in between. The CDR3 sequence is CASSFRRGYTEAFF. CDR3 sequence (DNA): TGTGCCAGTAGTTTCCGCAGGGGCTACACTGAAGCTTTCTTT.

V and J are TRBV7-2 and TRBJ2-3, with no clear D. Germline V gene data show CDR1 as SGHTA and CDR2 as FQGNSA. V dropped 5 bases and J dropped 3 bases, with 15 bases sitting between them. This CDR3 has 15 residues. CDR3: CASSPVYWATDTQYF. The DNA for the CDR3 is TGTGCCAGCAGCCCCGTGTATTGGGCAACAGATACGCAGTATTTT.

The chain joins TRBV6-6 to TRBJ2-6, with no clear D. Trimming left V 6 bases short and J 0 bases short, with 6 bases between. CDR1 MNHNY and CDR2 SVGAGI come from the germline V gene (reference sequence). CDR3 length equals 14 residues. The CDR3 is CASRAPSGANVLTF. The CDR3 DNA reads TGTGCCAGCAGGGCCCCCTCTGGGGCCAACGTCCTGACTTTC.

This chain uses TRBV28 with TRBJ2-3; 7 nucleotides line up with TRBD2. The CDR3 sequence is 15 residues long. The germline CDR1 and CDR2 sequences are MDHEN and SYDVKM. The V segment lost 7 bases and the J segment 7 bases; nucleotides outside the gene matches: 14. The CDR3 sequence: CASTHGGRVGHTQYF. The CDR3 DNA reads as TGTGCCAGCACCCACGGAGGGAGGGTAGGCCATACGCAGTATTTT.

The chain combines TRBV5-6 with TRBJ1-1; D might be TRBD1 (6 bases). CDR3 length equals 12 residues. V gave up 1 base and J gave up 5 bases, with 6 bases separating them. Germline lookup yields CDR1 SGHDT and CDR2 YYEEEE. The CDR3, as DNA: TGTGCCAGCAGCTTGAGGGGGACTGAAGCTTTCTTT. It specifies CASSLRGTEAFF.

V and J are TRBV25-1 and TRBJ2-3; 8 positions match TRBD2. The CDR3 is 16 residues long. Germline V gene lookup returns CDR1 MGHDK and CDR2 SYGVNS. V gave up 3 bases and J gave up 1 base; unmatched junction bases: 6. Here the CDR3 reads CASSDLGTRRTDTQYF. DNA for the CDR3: TGTGCCAGCAGTGATCTAGGGACTAGGCGCACAGATACGCAGTATTTT.

The rearrangement joins TRBV4-1 to TRBJ2-7; D is perhaps TRBD2 (6 bases). V lost 0 bases and J 3 bases, leaving 9 bases between the germline ends. The CDR3 runs to 14 residues. Germline V gives CDR1 MGHRA, CDR2 YSYEKL. The CDR3 nucleotides read TGCGCCAGCAGCCAAGAGACCGGGGGCTACGAGCAGTACTTC. Translating gives CASSQETGGYEQYF.

The CDR3 region has the DNA TGTGCTAGTGGTTTGGTACACCCAAACGGGAGCCCCTCCTACAATGAGCAGTTCTTC. This gives the protein CASGLVHPNGSPSYNEQFF. This chain connects TRBV12-5 to TRBJ2-1, with a possible D match to TRBD2 (6 bases). The V and J ends lost 0 bases and 0 bases respectively, with 18 bases between them. The CDR3 is 19 residues long. Germline V lookup: CDR1 LGHNT, CDR2 FRNRAP.

V is TRBV28 and J is TRBJ2-1; 9 positions match TRBD2. Germline CDR1 is MDHEN and CDR2 is SYDVKM. This CDR3 is built from 15 residues. V lost 6 bases and J lost 3; bases outside the gene matches: 6. DNA for the CDR3: TGTGCCAGCAGAAGGGGACTAGCAAGCTACAATGAGCAGTTCTTC. This translates into CASRRGLASYNEQFF.

This clone was recorded only once. CDR3 amino acids: CASSTGGSYEQYF. The CDR3 bases are TGTGCCAGCAGCACAGGAGGGTCCTACGAGCAGTACTTC. The chain combines TRBV21-1 with TRBJ2-7; the table assigns TRBD2, which was not confirmed against the DNA. TRBV21-1 corresponds to a pseudogene. The CDR3 extends over 13 amino acids.

The rearrangement links TRBV18 to TRBJ2-1; TRBD1 matches 9 bases. The junction had 3 bases not matched to a gene; V was cut back by 2 bases and J by 7 bases. This CDR3 comprises 14 residues. Germline lookup yields CDR1 KGHSH and CDR2 LQKENI. This chain's CDR3 is CASSPGTGRNEQFF. The CDR3 DNA reads TGTGCCAGCTCACCAGGGACAGGGAGAAATGAGCAGTTCTTC. The full variable domain, rest sourced from reference TRBV18 and TRBJ2-1, is NAGVMQNPRHLVRRRGQEARLRCSPMKGHSHVYWYRQLPEEGLKFMVYLQKENIIDESGMPKERFSAEFPKEGPSILRIQQVVRGDSAAYFCASSPGTGRNEQFFGPGTRLTVL.

The chain combines TRBV10-1 with TRBJ1-1; maybe TRBD1 (5 bases). This CDR3 contains 14 residues. Germline CDR1 is WNHNN and CDR2 is SYGVQD (reference sequence). V was clipped by 6 bases and J by 0 bases, with 11 bases between them. The CDR3 nucleotides are TGCGCCAGCAGCGAGGACAACTTGAACACTGAAGCTTTCTTT. It is translated as CASSEDNLNTEAFF.

The chain employs TRBV6-6 and TRBJ1-2; tentatively, D is TRBD1 (5 bases). Trimming pared 11 bases from V and 7 bases from J, leaving 11 bases between. CDR1 and CDR2 from the germline V gene are MNHNY and SVGAGI (reference sequence). This CDR3 contains 10 residues. The CDR3 spells CAAGLSGYTF. CDR3 sequence (DNA): TGTGCCGCGGGACTTTCTGGCTACACCTTC.

V gene TRBV27 combines with J gene TRBJ2-1; tentatively, D is TRBD1 (6 bases). Germline V gene sequence: CDR1 MNHEY, CDR2 SMNVEV (reference sequence). Trimming left V 8 bases short and J 9 bases short, with 23 bases between. The CDR3 length is 15 residues. The CDR3 loop reads CASFTGVGTIGEQFF. For the CDR3, the DNA is TGTGCCAGCTTTACCGGAGTAGGGACAATCGGTGAGCAGTTCTTC.

CDR3 protein: CASGQSSNTGELFF. CDR3 nucleotide sequence: TGTGCCAGCGGGCAATCTTCGAACACCGGGGAGCTGTTTTTT. This rearrangement joins TRBV2 to TRBJ2-2; D is uncertain. Trimming took 8 bases from V and 0 from J, leaving 10 bases between them. The CDR3 contains 14 residues. Germline CDR1 SNHLY, CDR2 FYNNEI.

The chain links TRBV10-2 to TRBJ2-3; maybe TRBD2 (6 bases). Germline V CDR1 and CDR2: WSHSY, SAAADI. Trimming left V 8 bases short and J 4 bases short, with 22 bases between. CDR3 size: 16 residues. The CDR3 nucleotides are TGCGCCAGCTCATGGGGCTGGGGGGTCGGGTCAGATACGCAGTATTTT. Protein product: CASSWGWGVGSDTQYF.

This chain joins TRBV27 and TRBJ1-1; D is ambiguous. There are 14 residues in the CDR3. The V gene lost 2 bases and the J gene lost 2 bases, with 9 bases spanning the gap. Germline CDR1 reads MNHEY; CDR2 reads SMNVEV (reference sequence). The CDR3 sequence is CASSLQVTNTEAFF. The CDR3 region has the DNA TGTGCCAGCAGTTTACAGGTTACAAACACTGAAGCTTTCTTT.